Below are 30 T cell receptor beta chains sequenced from a single sample in a study of response to subunit inactivated influenza vaccine. From the RT-PCR reads, TCRdb called clonotypes with MiXCR, one entry per CDR3 protein. This table holds 500,000 to 600,000 distinct CDR3 sequences, 7.6% found once. The input for sequencing was PBMCs from blood, taken around 25 months after vaccination. Source of these receptors: a man aged 50 to 75 who received an inactivated influenza vaccine.

The chain uses TRBV5-1 and TRBJ2-5; D perhaps matches TRBD2 (5 bases). This CDR3 comprises 15 residues. The V gene's germline CDR1 is SGHRS and CDR2 YFSETQ. V lost 7 bases to trimming and J lost 1 base, with 17 bases between them. The CDR3 coding sequence is TGCGCCAGCTCCGGGATTTTGTATGGCCAAGAGACCCAGTACTTC. Protein: CASSGILYGQETQYF.

This clonotype was seen repeatedly, ten times or more. V is TRBV7-2 and J is TRBJ2-2; 7 bases line up with TRBD2. This CDR3 is 18 amino acids long. The V and J ends lost 1 base and 1 base, in that order; junction bases with no gene match: 9. Germline V gives CDR1 SGHTA, CDR2 FQGNSA. The CDR3 spells CASSLVLIASGNTGELFF. In nucleotides, the CDR3 is TGTGCCAGCAGCTTAGTGTTAATCGCTAGCGGGAACACCGGGGAGCTGTTTTTT. The full variable domain, completed using reference TRBV7-2 and TRBJ2-2, is GAGVSQSPSNKVTEKGKDVELRCDPISGHTALYWYRQSLGQGLEFLIYFQGNSAPDKSGLPSDRFSAERTGGSVSTLTIQRTQQEDSAVYLCASSLVLIASGNTGELFFGEGSRLTVL.

The chain recombines TRBV18 with TRBJ2-2, with D perhaps matching TRBD1 (6 bases). The CDR3 length is 15 residues. Germline V lookup: CDR1 KGHSH, CDR2 LQKENI. Trimming took off 3 bases at V and 3 bases at J, with 11 bases between the two ends. The CDR3 nucleotides read TGTGCCAGCTCACCGGGGGCCGTGGACACCGGGGAGCTGTTTTTT. Its translation is CASSPGAVDTGELFF.

This clonotype was counted between two and nine times. This chain joins TRBV2 and TRBJ2-1, with 16 nucleotides matching TRBD2. CDR1 and CDR2 from the germline V gene are SNHLY and FYNNEI. The CDR3 consists of 18 residues. The junction had 9 bases not matched to a gene; V was cut back by 4 bases and J by 6 bases. The CDR3 DNA follows: TGTGCCAGCAGTGCCGCCGGGACTAGCGGGAGGGATGGCAATGAGCAGTTCTTC. It encodes CASSAAGTSGRDGNEQFF. The full variable domain, in which reference TRBV2 and TRBJ2-1 provide the parts outside the CDR3, is EPEVTQTPSHQVTQMGQEVILRCVPISNHLYFYWYRQILGQKVEFLVSFYNNEISEKSEIFDDQFSVERPDGSNFTLKIRSTKLEDSAMYFCASSAAGTSGRDGNEQFFGPGTRLTVL.

The chain recombines TRBV20-1 with TRBJ1-6, with TRBD1 matching 9 bases. The CDR3 totals 16 residues. CDR1 and CDR2 from the germline V gene are DFQATT and SNEGSKA (reference sequence). Trimming took 2 bases from V and 4 from J; bases not matched to a gene: 6. CDR3 coding DNA: TGCAGTGCTAGATCCGGGACAGGGATTTATAATTCACCCCTCCACTTT. It translates to CSARSGTGIYNSPLHF.

This clonotype was observed a handful of times. The CDR3 DNA follows: TGTGCCAGCGTTTACAGGGTTTTTGACGGGGAGCTGTTTTTT. Translating gives CASVYRVFDGELFF. This sequence joins TRBV12-3 or TRBV12-4 and TRBJ2-2, with D maybe TRBD1 (6 bases). Trimming took 8 bases from V and 7 from J, leaving 17 bases between them. This CDR3 is 14 amino acids long.

This clonotype was seen repeatedly, ten times or more. V and J are TRBV5-1 and TRBJ1-4; D might be TRBD1 (6 bases). The CDR3 consists of 15 residues. Trimming took 0 bases from V and 3 from J, leaving 9 bases between them. The V gene's germline CDR1 is SGHRS and CDR2 YFSETQ. The CDR3 region has the DNA TGCGCCAGCAGCTTGGGGACAGCCGCTAATGAAAAACTGTTTTTT. Protein product: CASSLGTAANEKLFF.

This clonotype was counted only a few times. The chain employs TRBV6-2 or TRBV6-3 and TRBJ2-3, with 8 bases that match TRBD2. The germline V gene encodes CDR1 MNHEY and CDR2 SVGEGT. The CDR3 covers 14 residues. The V gene end was trimmed by 8 bases and the J gene end by 2 bases; junction bases not matched to a gene: 6. The CDR3 DNA follows: TGTGCCAGCGGAGTTAGCGGGACCACAGATACGCAGTATTTT. Its protein product is CASGVSGTTDTQYF.

In its sample, this clonotype was seen a few times. The rearrangement links TRBV4-2 to TRBJ1-5; D not resolved. The V end was cut by 2 bases, the J end by 4 bases, with 15 bases between. The CDR3 consists of 16 residues. From germline, CDR1 is LGHNA and CDR2 YNFKEQ. CDR3 nucleotide sequence: TGTGCCAGCAGCCAAAATCCGGACGGGAGAAATCAGCCCCAGCATTTT. Translating it yields CASSQNPDGRNQPQHF.

This clonotype came up a few times. The chain has TRBV7-9 and TRBJ2-5, with 9 bases matching TRBD1. The junction had 9 bases not matched to a gene; V was cut back by 5 bases and J by 5 bases. This CDR3 contains 15 residues. Germline-derived CDR1 and CDR2 are SEHNR and FQNEAQ (reference sequence). In nucleotides, the CDR3 is TGTGCCAGCAGCCTCGGGACAGGGAGCGCGGAGACCCAGTACTTC. Protein product: CASSLGTGSAETQYF. The full variable domain, rest sourced from reference TRBV7-9 and TRBJ2-5, is DTGVSQNPRHKITKRGQNVTFRCDPISEHNRLYWYRQTLGQGPEFLTYFQNEAQLEKSRLLSDRFSAERPKGSFSTLEIQRTEQGDSAMYLCASSLGTGSAETQYFGPGTRLLVL.

This clonotype showed up just a few times. V gene TRBV5-1 combines with J gene TRBJ2-1; D is possibly TRBD2 (5 bases). CDR1 is SGHRS and CDR2 is YFSETQ in the germline V gene. CDR3 size: 14 residues. Trimming stripped 4 bases from V and 1 base from J, with 9 bases between. The CDR3 sequence is CASSPDLSYNEQFF. Here the CDR3 DNA reads TGCGCCAGCAGCCCGGACTTGTCCTACAATGAGCAGTTCTTC.

This clonotype was counted ten times or more. The chain combines TRBV20-1 with TRBJ2-5; D might be TRBD2 (5 bases). The germline V and J ends were trimmed by 0 bases and 4 bases, with 12 bases remaining between them. The CDR3 consists of 14 residues. CDR1 is DFQATT, CDR2 SNEGSKA, per germline (reference sequence). CDR3 coding DNA: TGCAGTGCTAGAGACGATAAGAGGGCAGAGACCCAGTACTTC. Its protein is CSARDDKRAETQYF.

Only a few counts were recorded for this clonotype. V gene TRBV14 combines with J gene TRBJ2-7; D ambiguous. This CDR3 spans 15 amino acids. Germline lookup yields CDR1 SGHDN and CDR2 FVKESK. The ends were cut back, 0 bases at V and 6 bases at J, with 15 bases in the middle. In nucleotides, the CDR3 is TGTGCCAGCAGCCAAGATAGGCGAAAACCTTTCGAGCAGTACTTC. Translated: CASSQDRRKPFEQYF.

CDR3 sequence reads: CASSRIRGQDTGELFF. The CDR3 nucleotides are TGTGCCAGCAGCCGAATCAGGGGGCAGGACACCGGGGAGCTGTTTTTT. V gene TRBV12-3 or TRBV12-4 combines with J gene TRBJ2-2, with 8 positions matching TRBD1. Losses at the gene ends were 6 bases for V and 3 bases for J; bases not matched to a gene: 9. This CDR3 contains 16 residues.

This clonotype has a handful of counts. The V call is TRBV24-1, the J call TRBJ2-1, with 9 bases aligning to TRBD1. The CDR3 has 15 amino acids. V lost 5 bases, J lost 3 bases, and 4 bases stayed unmatched. CDR1 KGHDR and CDR2 SFDVKD come from the germline V gene. The CDR3 nucleotides read TGTGCCACCAGTGGGGGGACAGGGAGCTACAATGAGCAGTTCTTC. Its protein is CATSGGTGSYNEQFF.

This clonotype was found once. The chain is built from TRBV6-5 and TRBJ2-1; 8 bases are shared with TRBD2. The CDR3 is made up of 15 amino acids. V was pared by 2 bases and J by 8 bases, with 8 bases of the junction left unmatched. Looked up from germline, CDR1 is MNHEY and CDR2 is SVGAGI. Here the CDR3 reads CASSYGTGGPDEQFF. CDR3 DNA: TGTGCCAGCAGTTACGGGACGGGGGGGCCTGATGAGCAGTTCTTC.

This clonotype was seen ten or more times. The rearrangement uses TRBV7-8 and TRBJ2-3, with D unresolved. Germline CDR1 and CDR2: SGHVS and FQNEAQ. The CDR3 extends over 11 amino acids. Deletions cut 5 bases from V and 6 bases from J, with 6 bases between. CDR3 DNA sequence: TGTGCCAGCAGCCCCATGGATACGCAGTATTTT. Translated: CASSPMDTQYF.

Many counts were recorded for this clonotype. This chain joins TRBV20-1 and TRBJ2-7, with D hard to call. V lost 4 bases and J lost 2, with 15 bases in between. The germline gives CDR1 DFQATT, CDR2 SNEGSKA (reference sequence). This CDR3 is built from 14 residues. The chain's CDR3 is CSAKLATIPYEQYF. CDR3 nucleotide sequence: TGCAGTGCTAAGTTGGCCACAATTCCCTACGAGCAGTACTTC.

There are many counts of this clonotype. Written as DNA, the CDR3 is TGTGCCAGCAGTTACTCTTCCAATGAGCAGTTCTTC. Translated, it gives CASSYSSNEQFF. V and J are TRBV12-3 or TRBV12-4 and TRBJ2-1; no reliable D call. V lost 4 bases and J lost 6, with 7 bases in between. The CDR3 has 12 amino acids.

This chain connects TRBV12-3 or TRBV12-4 to TRBJ2-1, with 10 bases matching TRBD1. Germline trimming cut 4 bases from V and 7 bases from J; bases unmatched to any gene: 7. The CDR3 consists of 15 residues. The CDR3 reads CASSWPGQGMNEQFF. The CDR3 DNA reads as TGTGCCAGCAGTTGGCCGGGACAGGGGATGAATGAGCAGTTCTTC.

This clonotype was seen many times. The J gene is TRBJ2-1, the V gene TRBV15; no firm D call. Germline loops: CDR1 LNHNV, CDR2 YYDKDF (reference sequence). There are 13 residues in the CDR3. V lost 1 base, J lost 1 base, and 2 bases lay in between. The CDR3 protein is CATSRGSYNEQFF. Here the CDR3 DNA reads TGTGCCACCAGCAGAGGGTCCTACAATGAGCAGTTCTTC.

This clonotype came up a few times. The V and J genes are TRBV20-1 and TRBJ2-5, with 11 bases that match TRBD1. With V trimmed by 5 bases and J by 4 bases, 12 bases remained unmatched. Germline V gives CDR1 DFQATT, CDR2 SNEGSKA (reference sequence). This CDR3 contains 16 residues. CDR3 residues: CSADDSDRGLGETQYF. CDR3 DNA sequence: TGCAGTGCTGACGATTCGGACAGGGGGCTGGGAGAGACCCAGTACTTC.

This clonotype appeared many times. The V and J genes are TRBV21-1 and TRBJ2-1; the D call in the table, TRBD1, was not verified against the DNA. TRBV21-1 counts as a pseudogene. This CDR3 spans 15 amino acids. Here the CDR3 reads CASSKNQGAVHEQFF. In DNA form, the CDR3 reads TGTGCCAGCAGCAAAAATCAGGGGGCTGTCCATGAGCAGTTCTTC.

This clonotype was counted between two and nine times. The rearrangement joins TRBV7-2 to TRBJ2-1; D might be TRBD1 (6 bases). The CDR3 is 14 amino acids. V was trimmed by 1 base and J by 9 bases, leaving 13 bases between them. Germline V lookup: CDR1 SGHTA, CDR2 FQGNSA. The CDR3 DNA reads as TGTGCCAGCAGCTTAGTTTTGGGGGCCTTTGAGCAGTTCTTC. Amino acids: CASSLVLGAFEQFF.

This chain joins TRBV12-3 or TRBV12-4 and TRBJ2-1; D not certain. The CDR3 runs 13 residues. V was trimmed by 5 bases and J by 5 bases, leaving 10 bases between them. CDR3 loop: CASSNQIHNEQFF. CDR3 DNA sequence: TGTGCCAGCAGTAACCAGATTCACAATGAGCAGTTCTTC.

There are many counts of this clonotype. The DNA for the CDR3 is TGCGCCAGCAAAAGAGGTTCGGGACCTACCGGGGAGCTGTTTTTT. This encodes CASKRGSGPTGELFF. The V and J genes are TRBV4-3 and TRBJ2-2; D tentatively fits TRBD1 or TRBD2 (5 bases each). There are 15 residues in the CDR3. V was shortened by 7 bases and J by 5 bases, with 17 bases between the two germline ends. The germline gives CDR1 LGHNA, CDR2 YSLEER.

This clonotype was observed a few times. The CDR3 region is CATSRFGGLEQPQHF. CDR3 sequence (DNA): TGTGCCACCAGCAGATTCGGGGGGCTGGAGCAGCCCCAGCATTTT. The chain carries TRBV15 and TRBJ1-5, with a tentative D call TRBD1 (6 bases). CDR3 length: 15 residues. CDR1 and CDR2 from the germline V gene are LNHNV and YYDKDF (reference sequence). V lost 2 bases and J lost 7, with 15 bases in between. The whole variable domain, remainder taken from reference TRBV15 and TRBJ1-5, is DAMVIQNPRYQVTQFGKPVTLSCSQTLNHNVMYWYQQKSSQAPKLLFHYYDKDFNNEADTPDNFQSRRPNTSFCFLDIRSPGLGDTAMYLCATSRFGGLEQPQHFGDGTRLSIL.

This clonotype has only a few counts. The chain has TRBV12-3 or TRBV12-4 and TRBJ1-4; D is unresolved. V was shortened by 6 bases and J by 13 bases, with 15 bases between the two germline ends. CDR3 length: 12 residues. The CDR3 protein is CASSSDRLRLFF. In DNA, the CDR3 is TGTGCCAGCAGCTCGGACCGACTGCGACTGTTTTTT.

This clonotype was detected only a few times. V usage is TRBV6-1 and J usage is TRBJ2-2, with D hard to call. The germline V gene has CDR1 MNHNS and CDR2 SASEGT. Between the trimmed V and J ends, which lost 6 bases and 1 base, there was a span of 12 bases. This CDR3 has 15 amino acids. The CDR3 protein is CASSHRIGNTGELFF. The DNA of the CDR3 is TGTGCCAGCAGCCATAGGATTGGGAACACCGGGGAGCTGTTTTTT.

This chain connects TRBV11-2 to TRBJ2-2; 8 bases are shared with TRBD1. Per the germline V gene, CDR1 is SGHAT and CDR2 is FQNNGV. The junction had 10 bases not matched to a gene; V was cut back by 6 bases and J by 1 base. The CDR3 is made up of 17 amino acids. CDR3 bases: TGTGCCAGCAGAAAACCAGGGGGGACAGGGAACACCGGGGAGCTGTTTTTT. Protein: CASRKPGGTGNTGELFF.